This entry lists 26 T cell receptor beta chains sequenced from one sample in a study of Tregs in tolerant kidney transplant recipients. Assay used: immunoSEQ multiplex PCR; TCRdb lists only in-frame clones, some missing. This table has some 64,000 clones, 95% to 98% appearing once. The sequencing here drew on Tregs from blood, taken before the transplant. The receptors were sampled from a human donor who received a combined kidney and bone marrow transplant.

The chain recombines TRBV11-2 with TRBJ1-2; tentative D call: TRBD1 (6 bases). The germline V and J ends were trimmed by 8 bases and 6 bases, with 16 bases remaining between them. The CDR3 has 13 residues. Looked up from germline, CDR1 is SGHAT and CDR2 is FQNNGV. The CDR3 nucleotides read TGTGCCAGCGGCGCCCGGGGGGCTGATGGCTACACCTTC. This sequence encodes CASGARGADGYTF.

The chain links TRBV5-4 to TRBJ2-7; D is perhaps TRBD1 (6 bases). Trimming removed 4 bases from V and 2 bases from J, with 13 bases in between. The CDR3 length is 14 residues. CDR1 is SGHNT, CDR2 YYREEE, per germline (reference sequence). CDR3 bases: TGTGCCAGCAGCCTACAGACAGGCCCCTACGAGCAGTACTTC. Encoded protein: CASSLQTGPYEQYF. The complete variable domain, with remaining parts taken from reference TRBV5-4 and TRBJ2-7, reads ETGVTQSPTHLIKTRGQQVTLRCSSQSGHNTVSWYQQALGQGPQFIFQYYREEENGRGNFPPRFSGLQFPNYSSELNVNALELDDSALYLCASSLQTGPYEQYFGPGTRLTVT.

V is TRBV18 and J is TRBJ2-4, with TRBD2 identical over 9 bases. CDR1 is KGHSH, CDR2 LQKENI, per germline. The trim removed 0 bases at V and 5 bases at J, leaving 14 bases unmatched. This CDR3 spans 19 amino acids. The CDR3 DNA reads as TGTGCCAGCTCACCACCGAGGGTAGCGGGAGCCCCGGAGGAAAACATTCAGTACTTC. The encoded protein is CASSPPRVAGAPEENIQYF. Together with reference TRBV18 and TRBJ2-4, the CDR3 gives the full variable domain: NAGVMQNPRHLVRRRGQEARLRCSPMKGHSHVYWYRQLPEEGLKFMVYLQKENIIDESGMPKERFSAEFPKEGPSILRIQQVVRGDSAAYFCASSPPRVAGAPEENIQYFGAGTRLSVL.

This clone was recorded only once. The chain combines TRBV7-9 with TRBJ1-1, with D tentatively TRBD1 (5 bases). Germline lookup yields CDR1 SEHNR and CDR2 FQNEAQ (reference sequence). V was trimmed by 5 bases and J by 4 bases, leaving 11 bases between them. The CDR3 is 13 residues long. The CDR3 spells CASSTSGLTEAFF. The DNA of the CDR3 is TGTGCCAGCAGCACCTCAGGGCTCACTGAAGCTTTCTTT.

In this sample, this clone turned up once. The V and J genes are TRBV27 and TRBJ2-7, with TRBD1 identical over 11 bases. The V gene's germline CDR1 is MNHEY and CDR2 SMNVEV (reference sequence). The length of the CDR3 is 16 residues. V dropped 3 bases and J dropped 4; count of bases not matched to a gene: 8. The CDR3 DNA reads TGTGCCAGCAGTTTTAAAACTGGACAGGGGGCGTACGAGCAGTACTTC. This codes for CASSFKTGQGAYEQYF.

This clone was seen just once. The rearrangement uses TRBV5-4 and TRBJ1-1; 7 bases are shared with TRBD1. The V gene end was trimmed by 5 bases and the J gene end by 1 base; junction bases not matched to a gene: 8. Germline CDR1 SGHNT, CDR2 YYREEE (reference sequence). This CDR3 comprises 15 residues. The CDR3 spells CASSMDRSTNTEAFF. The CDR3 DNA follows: TGTGCCAGCAGTATGGACAGGTCTACGAACACTGAAGCTTTCTTT. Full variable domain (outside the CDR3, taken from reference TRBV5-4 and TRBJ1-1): ETGVTQSPTHLIKTRGQQVTLRCSSQSGHNTVSWYQQALGQGPQFIFQYYREEENGRGNFPPRFSGLQFPNYSSELNVNALELDDSALYLCASSMDRSTNTEAFFGQGTRLTVV.

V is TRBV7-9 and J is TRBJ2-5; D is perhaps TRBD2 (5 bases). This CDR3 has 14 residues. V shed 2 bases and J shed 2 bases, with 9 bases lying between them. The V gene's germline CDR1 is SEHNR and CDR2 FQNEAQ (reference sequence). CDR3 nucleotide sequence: TGTGCCAGCAGCTTAATGGGAGCTCAAGAGACCCAGTACTTC. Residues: CASSLMGAQETQYF. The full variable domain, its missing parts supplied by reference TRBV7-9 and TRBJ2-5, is DTGVSQNPRHKITKRGQNVTFRCDPISEHNRLYWYRQTLGQGPEFLTYFQNEAQLEKSRLLSDRFSAERPKGSFSTLEIQRTEQGDSAMYLCASSLMGAQETQYFGPGTRLLVL.

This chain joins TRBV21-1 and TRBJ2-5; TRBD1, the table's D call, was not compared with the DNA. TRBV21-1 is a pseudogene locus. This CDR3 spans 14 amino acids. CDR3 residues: CASSKATGAETQYF. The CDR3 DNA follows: TGTGCCAGCAGCAAAGCGACAGGGGCAGAGACCCAGTACTTC.

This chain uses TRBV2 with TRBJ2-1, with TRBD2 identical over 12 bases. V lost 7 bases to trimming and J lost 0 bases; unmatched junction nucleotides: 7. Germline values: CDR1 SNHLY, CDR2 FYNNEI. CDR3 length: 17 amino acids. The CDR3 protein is CASKGLAGGGSYNEQFF. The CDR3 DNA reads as TGTGCCAGCAAGGGTCTAGCGGGAGGGGGCTCCTACAATGAGCAGTTCTTC.

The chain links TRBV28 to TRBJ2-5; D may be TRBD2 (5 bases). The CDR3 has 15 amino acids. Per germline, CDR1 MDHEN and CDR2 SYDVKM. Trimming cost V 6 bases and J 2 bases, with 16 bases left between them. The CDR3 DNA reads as TGTGCCAGCAGCACCACACTAGGACGGCAAGAGACCCAGTACTTC. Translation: CASSTTLGRQETQYF.

The CDR3 protein is CASSLTGPISGNTIYF. CDR3 nucleotide sequence: TGTGCCAGCAGTTTGACAGGCCCCATCTCTGGAAACACCATATATTTT. The rearrangement joins TRBV27 to TRBJ1-3, with D possibly TRBD1 on 6 matching bases. This CDR3 is built from 16 residues. CDR1 MNHEY and CDR2 SMNVEV come from the germline V gene (reference sequence). Between the trimmed V and J ends, which lost 3 bases and 0 bases, there was a span of 12 bases.

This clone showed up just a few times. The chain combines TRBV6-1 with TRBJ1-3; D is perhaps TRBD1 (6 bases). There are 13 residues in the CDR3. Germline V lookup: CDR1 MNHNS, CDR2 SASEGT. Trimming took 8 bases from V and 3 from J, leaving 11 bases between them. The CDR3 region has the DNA TGTGCCAGCGGGGGACATTATGGAAACACCATATATTTT. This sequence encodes CASGGHYGNTIYF.

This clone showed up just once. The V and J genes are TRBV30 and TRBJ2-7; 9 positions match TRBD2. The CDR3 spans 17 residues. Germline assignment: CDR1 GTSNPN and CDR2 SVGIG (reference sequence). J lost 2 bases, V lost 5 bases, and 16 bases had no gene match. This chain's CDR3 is CAWSPPPRLAVTYEQYF. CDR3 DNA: TGTGCCTGGTCCCCACCCCCTCGACTAGCGGTGACCTACGAGCAGTACTTC.

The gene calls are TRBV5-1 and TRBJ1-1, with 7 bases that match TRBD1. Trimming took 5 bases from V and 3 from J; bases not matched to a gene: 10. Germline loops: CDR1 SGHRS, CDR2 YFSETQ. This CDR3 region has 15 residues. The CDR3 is CASSVGGLLDTEAFF. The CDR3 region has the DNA TGCGCCAGCAGTGTAGGGGGCCTTTTGGACACTGAAGCTTTCTTT.

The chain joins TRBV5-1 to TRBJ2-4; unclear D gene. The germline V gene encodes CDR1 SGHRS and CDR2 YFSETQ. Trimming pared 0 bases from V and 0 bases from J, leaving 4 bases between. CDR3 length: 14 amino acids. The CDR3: CASSLGLAKNIQYF. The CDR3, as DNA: TGCGCCAGCAGCTTGGGGCTAGCCAAAAACATTCAGTACTTC.

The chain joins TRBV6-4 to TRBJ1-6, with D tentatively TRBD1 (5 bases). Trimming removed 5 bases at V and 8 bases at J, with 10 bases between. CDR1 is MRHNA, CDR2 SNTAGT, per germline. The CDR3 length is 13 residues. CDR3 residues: CASSRGRDSPLHF. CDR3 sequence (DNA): TGTGCCAGCAGTAGGGGTAGGGATTCACCCCTCCACTTT.

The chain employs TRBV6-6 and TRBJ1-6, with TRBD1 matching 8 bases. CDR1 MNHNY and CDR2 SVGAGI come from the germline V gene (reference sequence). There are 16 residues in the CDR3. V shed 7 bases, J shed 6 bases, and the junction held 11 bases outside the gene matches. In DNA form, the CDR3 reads TGTGCCAGCAACGAACAGGGGGTAGGTGGTAATTCACCCCTCCACTTT. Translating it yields CASNEQGVGGNSPLHF.

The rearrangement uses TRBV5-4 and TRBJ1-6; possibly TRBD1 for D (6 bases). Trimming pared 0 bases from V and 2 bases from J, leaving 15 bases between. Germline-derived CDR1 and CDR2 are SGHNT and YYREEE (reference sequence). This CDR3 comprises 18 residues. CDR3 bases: TGTGCCAGCAGCTTGGCCGTGGGCAGGGGAGCCTATAATTCACCCCTCCACTTT. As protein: CASSLAVGRGAYNSPLHF.

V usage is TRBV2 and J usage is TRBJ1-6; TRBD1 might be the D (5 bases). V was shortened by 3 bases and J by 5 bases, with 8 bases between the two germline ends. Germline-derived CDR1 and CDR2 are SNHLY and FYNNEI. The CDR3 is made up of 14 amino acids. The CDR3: CASSDGAHNSPLHF. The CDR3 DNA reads TGTGCCAGCAGTGATGGGGCGCATAATTCACCCCTCCACTTT.

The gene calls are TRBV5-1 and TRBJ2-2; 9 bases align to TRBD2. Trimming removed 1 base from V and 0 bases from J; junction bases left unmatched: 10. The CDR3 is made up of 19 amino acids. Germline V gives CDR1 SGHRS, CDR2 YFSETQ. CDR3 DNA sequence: TGCGCCAGCAGCTTGTTTTTTAGCGGGAGAGTAGCGAACACCGGGGAGCTGTTTTTT. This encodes CASSLFFSGRVANTGELFF.

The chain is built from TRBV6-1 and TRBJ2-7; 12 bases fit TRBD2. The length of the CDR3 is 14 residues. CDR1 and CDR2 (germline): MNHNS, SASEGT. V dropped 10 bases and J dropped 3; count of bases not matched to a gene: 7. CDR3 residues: CATSGRATFYEQYF. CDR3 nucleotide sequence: TGTGCCACTAGCGGGAGGGCCACATTCTACGAGCAGTACTTC.

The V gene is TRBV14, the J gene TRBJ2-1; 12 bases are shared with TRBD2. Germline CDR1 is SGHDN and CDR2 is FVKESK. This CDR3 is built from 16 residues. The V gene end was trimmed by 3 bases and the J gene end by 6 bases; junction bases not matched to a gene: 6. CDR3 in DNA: TGTGCCAGCAGCCAGAGACGACTAGCGGGGGCCAATGAGCAGTTCTTC. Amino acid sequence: CASSQRRLAGANEQFF.

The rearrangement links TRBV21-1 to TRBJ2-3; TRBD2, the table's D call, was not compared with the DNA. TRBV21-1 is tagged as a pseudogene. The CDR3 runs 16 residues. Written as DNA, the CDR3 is TGTGCCAGCAGCAAAGGTCATCCCGGGAGCACAGATACGCAGTATTTT. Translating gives CASSKGHPGSTDTQYF.

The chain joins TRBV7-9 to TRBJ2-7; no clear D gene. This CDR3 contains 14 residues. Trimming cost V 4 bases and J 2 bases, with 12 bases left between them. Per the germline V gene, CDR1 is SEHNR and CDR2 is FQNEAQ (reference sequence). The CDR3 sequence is CASSSLETAYEQYF. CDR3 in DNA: TGTGCCAGCAGCTCACTCGAAACAGCCTACGAGCAGTACTTC.

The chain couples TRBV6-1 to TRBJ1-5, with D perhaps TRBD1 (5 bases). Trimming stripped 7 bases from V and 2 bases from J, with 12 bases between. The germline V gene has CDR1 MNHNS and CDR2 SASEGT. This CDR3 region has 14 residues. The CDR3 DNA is TGTGCCAGCACGCGCCAGGGTGGCAATCAGCCCCAGCATTTT. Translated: CASTRQGGNQPQHF.

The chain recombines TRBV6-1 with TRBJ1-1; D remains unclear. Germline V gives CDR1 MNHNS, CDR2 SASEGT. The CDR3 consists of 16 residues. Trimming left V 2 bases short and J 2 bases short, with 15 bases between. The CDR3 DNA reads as TGTGCCAGCAGTGAACCCCAGAGGTCGGGTAACACTGAAGCTTTCTTT. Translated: CASSEPQRSGNTEAFF.